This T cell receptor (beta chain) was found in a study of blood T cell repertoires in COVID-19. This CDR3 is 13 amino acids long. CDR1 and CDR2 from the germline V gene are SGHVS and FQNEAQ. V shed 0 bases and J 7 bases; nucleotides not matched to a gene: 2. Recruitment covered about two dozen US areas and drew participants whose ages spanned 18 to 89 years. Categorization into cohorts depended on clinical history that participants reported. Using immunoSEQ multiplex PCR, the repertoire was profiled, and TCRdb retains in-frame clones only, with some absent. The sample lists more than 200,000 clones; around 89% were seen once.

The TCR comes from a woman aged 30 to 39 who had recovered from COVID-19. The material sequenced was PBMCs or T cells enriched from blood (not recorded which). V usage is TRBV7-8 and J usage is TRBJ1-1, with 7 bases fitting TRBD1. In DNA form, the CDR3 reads TGTGCCAGCAGCTTAGCGCGGGACAGTGAAGCTTTCTTT. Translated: CASSLARDSEAFF.